These 23 T cell receptor beta chains were sequenced from one sample in a study of blood T cell repertoires in COVID-19. Measured with immunoSEQ multiplex PCR; TCRdb has only the in-frame clones, and not every one. The sample includes 250,000 or so clones, around 83% of them seen just once. The sequenced material came from PBMCs or T cells enriched from blood (not recorded which). These TCRs come from a woman in her forties or fifties who had been exposed to COVID-19.

The genes are TRBV6-1 and TRBJ1-1, with 9 bases lining up with TRBD1. The CDR3 loop spans 15 amino acids. Germline loops: CDR1 MNHNS, CDR2 SASEGT. Trimming removed 3 bases from V and 6 bases from J; junction bases left unmatched: 8. CDR3 sequence (DNA): TGTGCCAGCAGTGATATGGGACAGGGTACCCCTGAAGCTTTCTTT. Its protein is CASSDMGQGTPEAFF.

V usage is TRBV27 and J usage is TRBJ1-6; TRBD1 is a possible D gene (5 bases). The V and J ends lost 0 bases and 6 bases respectively, with 12 bases between them. The CDR3 spans 16 residues. Germline V CDR1 and CDR2: MNHEY, SMNVEV (reference sequence). CDR3 in DNA: TGTGCCAGCAGTTTATCGGGCGGGGGGGGTAATTCACCCCTCCACTTT. Protein: CASSLSGGGGNSPLHF.

This chain uses TRBV11-2 with TRBJ1-1; no clear D. Trimming took off 4 bases at V and 1 base at J, with 7 bases between the two ends. The CDR3 runs 13 residues. Germline lookup yields CDR1 SGHAT and CDR2 FQNNGV. The CDR3 nucleotides are TGTGCCAGCAGCTCCGCAGGGAACACTGAAGCTTTCTTT. Its protein is CASSSAGNTEAFF.

In the case of this clone: The same CDR3 also results from other DNA sequences found in this sample. The J gene is TRBJ1-5, the V gene TRBV19; tentative D call: TRBD1 (6 bases). This CDR3 comprises 14 residues. V shed 3 bases and J shed 7 bases, with 13 bases lying between them. Per germline, CDR1 LNHDA and CDR2 SQIVND (reference sequence). CDR3: CASSIRGSGQPQHF. CDR3 coding DNA: TGTGCCAGTAGTATCAGGGGTAGCGGGCAGCCCCAGCATTTT.

The chain links TRBV9 to TRBJ1-6; 7 nucleotides match TRBD1. The germline V gene has CDR1 SGDLS and CDR2 YYNGEE. This CDR3 contains 14 residues. V lost 5 bases, J lost 7 bases, and 6 bases stayed unmatched. The CDR3 DNA is TGTGCCAGCAGTTGGGACAGTGAAAATTCACCCCTCCACTTT. Amino acid sequence: CASSWDSENSPLHF.

The chain combines TRBV25-1 with TRBJ1-3; 8 bases agree with TRBD1. Per germline, CDR1 MGHDK and CDR2 SYGVNS. V shed 6 bases, J shed 7 bases, and the junction held 14 bases outside the gene matches. This CDR3 has 16 amino acids. CDR3 residues: CASSASTGGFGNTIYF. CDR3 nucleotide sequence: TGTGCCAGCAGCGCTTCTACAGGGGGTTTCGGGAACACCATATATTTT.

The chain has TRBV11-1 and TRBJ2-7, with D perhaps matching TRBD1 (5 bases). The germline V gene encodes CDR1 SGHAT and CDR2 FQDESV (reference sequence). V was cut by 5 bases and J by 4 bases, with 12 bases left in between. The CDR3 spans 13 residues. This CDR3 is CASSPMGRYEQYF. Here the CDR3 DNA reads TGTGCCAGCAGCCCGATGGGGCGATACGAGCAGTACTTC.

The chain is built from TRBV5-8 and TRBJ2-5, with 9 positions matching TRBD2. The CDR3 loop spans 16 amino acids. Germline CDR1 SGHTS, CDR2 YDEGEE. V gave up 5 bases and J gave up 1 base; unmatched junction bases: 9. In nucleotides, the CDR3 is TGTGCCAGCAGACTAGGACTGCGGGGGGGCCAAGAGACCCAGTACTTC. This translates into CASRLGLRGGQETQYF.

This chain connects TRBV5-1 to TRBJ1-2; D perhaps matches TRBD1 (5 bases). Trimming left V 2 bases short and J 4 bases short, with 18 bases between. The CDR3 loop spans 16 amino acids. CDR1 is SGHRS and CDR2 is YFSETQ in the germline V gene. CDR3 sequence reads: CASSFELLDQGYGYTF. CDR3 nucleotide sequence: TGCGCCAGCAGCTTCGAATTGTTAGATCAGGGCTATGGCTACACCTTC.

This chain uses TRBV19 with TRBJ1-1; D perhaps matches TRBD1 (5 bases). The V gene lost 7 bases and the J gene lost 5 bases, with 20 bases spanning the gap. Germline CDR1 and CDR2: LNHDA and SQIVND (reference sequence). This CDR3 is 15 amino acids long. DNA for the CDR3: TGTGCCAGTAAAGGAAGAGGGCTTGGGGGGACTGAAGCTTTCTTT. This translates into CASKGRGLGGTEAFF.

V gene TRBV28 combines with J gene TRBJ1-6; TRBD1 might be the D (6 bases). This CDR3 spans 12 amino acids. Germline lookup yields CDR1 MDHEN and CDR2 SYDVKM. In nucleotides, the CDR3 is TGTGCTACTACAGGGTATAATTCACCCCTCCACTTT. Its translation is CATTGYNSPLHF.

This rearrangement joins TRBV19 to TRBJ1-1; perhaps TRBD1 as D (5 bases). CDR1 LNHDA and CDR2 SQIVND come from the germline V gene (reference sequence). CDR3 length: 18 residues. V was clipped by 2 bases and J by 0 bases, with 19 bases between them. The DNA for the CDR3 is TGTGCCAGTAGTATAAGGTTCGCAGGGAAGGGAATGAACACTGAAGCTTTCTTT. Protein product: CASSIRFAGKGMNTEAFF.

This clone appeared a single time. The chain carries TRBV6-5 and TRBJ2-5; TRBD2 matches at 15 bases. Germline V lookup: CDR1 MNHEY, CDR2 SVGAGI. With 5 bases clipped from V and 4 bases from J, the junction kept 2 bases outside the gene matches. The CDR3 runs to 15 residues. CDR3 region: CASSRTSGGAETQYF. The DNA for the CDR3 is TGTGCCAGCAGTCGGACTAGCGGGGGGGCAGAGACCCAGTACTTC.

CDR3 DNA sequence: TGTGCCACCAGTCAGGGGGGACAGGGGCCCACTGAAGCTTTCTTT. Translated: CATSQGGQGPTEAFF. The chain combines TRBV24-1 with TRBJ1-1; 10 bases match TRBD1. The V gene end was trimmed by 6 bases and the J gene end by 4 bases; junction bases not matched to a gene: 7. From germline, CDR1 is KGHDR and CDR2 SFDVKD. CDR3 length: 15 residues.

The rearrangement links TRBV9 to TRBJ1-2, with a weak D call TRBD1 (5 bases). Between the trimmed V and J ends, which lost 0 bases and 2 bases, there was a span of 17 bases. The CDR3 contains 17 residues. Germline values: CDR1 SGDLS, CDR2 YYNGEE. DNA of the CDR3: TGTGCCAGCAGCGTAGGGGTCAGTGGCCCAGGGAACTATGGCTACACCTTC. It translates to CASSVGVSGPGNYGYTF.

This sequence joins TRBV6-6 and TRBJ2-5; the match to TRBD2 covers 9 bases. Germline V CDR1 and CDR2: MNHNY, SVGAGI (reference sequence). This CDR3 is 14 amino acids long. With 6 bases clipped from V and 4 bases from J, the junction kept 6 bases outside the gene matches. The CDR3, as DNA: TGTGCCAGCAGAGGTAGCGGGGGAGGAGAGACCCAGTACTTC. This translates into CASRGSGGGETQYF.

The genes are TRBV24-1 and TRBJ2-3; 7 nucleotides match TRBD2. The CDR3 contains 16 residues. In germline, CDR1 is KGHDR, CDR2 SFDVKD. V gave up 5 bases and J gave up 2 bases; unmatched junction bases: 9. The CDR3 reads CATSAGTTDTTDTQYF. CDR3 nucleotide sequence: TGTGCCACCAGTGCTGGGACTACCGATACCACAGATACGCAGTATTTT.

The rearrangement uses TRBV7-9 and TRBJ2-2; 13 nucleotides agree with TRBD2. The CDR3 loop spans 15 amino acids. Germline-derived CDR1 and CDR2 are SEHNR and FQNEAQ (reference sequence). V lost 6 bases to trimming and J lost 5 bases; unmatched junction nucleotides: 3. The CDR3: CASSPTSGGTGELFF. In DNA form, the CDR3 reads TGTGCCAGCAGTCCGACTAGCGGGGGGACCGGGGAGCTGTTTTTT.

The rearrangement uses TRBV7-8 and TRBJ1-5; possible D gene TRBD1, 5 bases. The CDR3 is made up of 14 amino acids. The germline V and J ends were trimmed by 1 base and 5 bases, with 9 bases remaining between them. Germline assignment: CDR1 SGHVS and CDR2 FQNEAQ. CDR3 amino acids: CASSLGTFDQPQHF. DNA for the CDR3: TGTGCCAGCAGCTTAGGGACATTCGATCAGCCCCAGCATTTT.

The chain joins TRBV9 to TRBJ1-1, with TRBD1 identical over 11 bases. This CDR3 comprises 16 residues. V was pared by 2 bases and J by 0 bases, with 3 bases of the junction left unmatched. Germline CDR1 and CDR2: SGDLS and YYNGEE. This CDR3 reads CASSVGTGGLNTEAFF. In DNA form, the CDR3 reads TGTGCCAGCAGCGTGGGGACAGGGGGGTTGAACACTGAAGCTTTCTTT.

This clone was counted only a few times. V usage is TRBV30 and J usage is TRBJ1-6; TRBD1 aligns across 8 bases. Germline assignment: CDR1 GTSNPN and CDR2 SVGIG (reference sequence). This CDR3 has 14 amino acids. Trimming took 8 bases from V and 7 from J; bases not matched to a gene: 10. The CDR3 loop reads CAATGAPTNSPLHF. As DNA, the CDR3 is TGTGCCGCGACAGGGGCGCCAACAAATTCACCCCTCCACTTT.

The chain recombines TRBV5-1 with TRBJ1-2; weak D call: TRBD1 (6 bases). From germline, CDR1 is SGHRS and CDR2 YFSETQ. The CDR3 runs 14 residues. V gave up 3 bases and J gave up 4 bases, with 13 bases separating them. The CDR3, as DNA: TGCGCCAGCAGCTCGACAGGTGACGCCTATGGCTACACCTTC. Translated, it gives CASSSTGDAYGYTF.

The rearrangement links TRBV11-2 to TRBJ2-7, with D possibly being TRBD2 (5 bases). Per the germline V gene, CDR1 is SGHAT and CDR2 is FQNNGV. V was shortened by 5 bases and J by 3 bases, with 11 bases between the two germline ends. The CDR3 runs to 13 residues. CDR3 coding DNA: TGTGCCAGCAGCGCCGGACTTAGCTACGAGCAGTACTTC. Amino acid sequence: CASSAGLSYEQYF.